The T cell receptor beta chain described here comes from a study of tumor-infiltrating lymphocytes in primary liver carcinoma. In the study overall: With diameters of roughly 4 to 10 cm, tumors were stage T1-T3 N0M0.

Extraction of RNA together with DNA used roughly 19-32 mg of unsorted bulk tissue. The patients had histopathologically diagnosed primary liver carcinoma, and their disease was treated by surgical resection. CDR3 size: 18 residues. Looked up from germline, CDR1 is SGHAT and CDR2 is FQNNGV. This clonotype came up a few times. Its antigen is not identified. This could be a read error, since a much larger clone is one nucleotide away. Study-wide points: Roughly 7.5-24% of top clones, and no more, occurred in all five tumor regions. Tumor region pairs outstripped tumor-adjacent and tumor-blood pairs in overlap.

The input was 500 ng total RNA; TCR beta cDNA was made from it with a constant-region primer. It was through three nested multiplex PCR rounds of slightly modified ARM-PCR that TCR beta libraries arose. Investigators reported that the first two PCR rounds, at around 11 cycles each, used TRBV1-TRBV30 forward primers with a C-beta reverse primer. TCRdb re-derived calls from the multiplex PCR reads in MiXCR, one entry per CDR3 protein. The sample contains around 19,000 distinct CDR3 sequences, 65% to 85% of which appear only once. This receptor was obtained from a woman in her 30s with primary liver carcinoma and hepatitis B virus infection. This chain links TRBV11-2 with TRBJ2-3, with 13 bases identical to TRBD2. Sequencing was performed on liver tumor tissue from sampling region 4. Subset meaning: tumor region T4, right-lateral pole. CDR3 nucleotide sequence: TGTACCAGCAGCTTAACTACTAGCGGGAGGGCGGGGCGAGATACGCAGTATTTT. Residues: CTSSLTTSGRAGRDTQYF.